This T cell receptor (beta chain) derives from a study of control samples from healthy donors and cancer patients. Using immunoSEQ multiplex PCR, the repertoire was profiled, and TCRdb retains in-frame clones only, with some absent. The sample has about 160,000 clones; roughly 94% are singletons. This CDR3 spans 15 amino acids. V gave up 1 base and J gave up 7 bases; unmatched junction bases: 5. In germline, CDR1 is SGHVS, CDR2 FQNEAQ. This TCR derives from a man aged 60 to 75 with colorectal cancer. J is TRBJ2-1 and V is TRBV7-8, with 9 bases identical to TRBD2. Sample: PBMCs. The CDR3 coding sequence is TGTGCCAGCAGCTTAGGGATAGCGGGGGAGAATGAGCAGTTCTTC. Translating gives CASSLGIAGENEQFF.